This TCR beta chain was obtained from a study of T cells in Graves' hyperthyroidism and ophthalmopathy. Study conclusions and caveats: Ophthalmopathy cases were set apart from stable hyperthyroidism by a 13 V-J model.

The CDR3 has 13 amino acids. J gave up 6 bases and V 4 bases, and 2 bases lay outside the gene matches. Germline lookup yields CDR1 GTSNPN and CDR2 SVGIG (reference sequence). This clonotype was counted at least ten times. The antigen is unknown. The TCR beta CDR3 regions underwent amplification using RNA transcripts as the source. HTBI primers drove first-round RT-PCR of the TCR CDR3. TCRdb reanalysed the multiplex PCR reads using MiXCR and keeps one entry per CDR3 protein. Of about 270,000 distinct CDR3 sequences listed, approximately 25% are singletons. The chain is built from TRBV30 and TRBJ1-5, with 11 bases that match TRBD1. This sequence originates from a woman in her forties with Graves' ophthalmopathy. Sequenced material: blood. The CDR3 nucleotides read TGTGCCTGGAACGGACAGGGGGCTCAGCCCCAGCATTTT. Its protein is CAWNGQGAQPQHF.